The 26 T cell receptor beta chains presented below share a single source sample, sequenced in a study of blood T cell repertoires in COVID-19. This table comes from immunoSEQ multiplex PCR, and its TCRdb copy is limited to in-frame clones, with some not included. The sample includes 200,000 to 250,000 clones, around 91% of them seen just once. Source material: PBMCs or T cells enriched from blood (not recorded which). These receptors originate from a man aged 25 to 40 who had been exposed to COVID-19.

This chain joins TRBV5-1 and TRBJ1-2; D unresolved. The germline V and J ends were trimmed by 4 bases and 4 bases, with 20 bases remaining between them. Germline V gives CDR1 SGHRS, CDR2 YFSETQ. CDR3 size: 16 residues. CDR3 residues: CASSLGFREDPYGYTF. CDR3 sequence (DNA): TGCGCCAGCAGCCTGGGTTTTCGGGAAGACCCCTATGGCTACACCTTC. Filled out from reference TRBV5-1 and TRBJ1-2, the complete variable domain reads KAGVTQTPRYLIKTRGQQVTLSCSPISGHRSVSWYQQTPGQGLQFLFEYFSETQRNKGNFPGRFSGRQFSNSRSEMNVSTLELGDSALYLCASSLGFREDPYGYTFGSGTRLTVV.

In nucleotides, the CDR3 is TGTGCCAGCAGCTCAACACGACTAGCGGGTAGGACAGATACGCAGTATTTT. Protein: CASSSTRLAGRTDTQYF. The V gene is TRBV7-6, the J gene TRBJ2-3, with 10 bases fitting TRBD2. V trimming: 4 bases; J trimming: 3 bases; junction bases outside the gene matches: 10. In germline, CDR1 is SGHVS, CDR2 FNYEAQ. This CDR3 has 17 residues. The full variable domain, with the rest looked up from reference TRBV7-6 and TRBJ2-3, is GAGVSQSPRYKVTKRGQDVALRCDPISGHVSLYWYRQALGQGPEFLTYFNYEAQQDKSGLPNDRFSAERPEGSISTLTIQRTEQRDSAMYRCASSSTRLAGRTDTQYFGPGTRLTVL.

CDR3 loop: CAITQREGGSTEAFF. As DNA, the CDR3 is TGTGCCATCACGCAGAGGGAGGGTGGGAGCACTGAAGCTTTCTTT. This sequence joins TRBV10-3 and TRBJ1-1, with unresolved D. The CDR3 is made up of 15 amino acids. V was clipped by 7 bases and J by 4 bases, with 19 bases between them. The germline gives CDR1 ENHRY, CDR2 SYGVKD.

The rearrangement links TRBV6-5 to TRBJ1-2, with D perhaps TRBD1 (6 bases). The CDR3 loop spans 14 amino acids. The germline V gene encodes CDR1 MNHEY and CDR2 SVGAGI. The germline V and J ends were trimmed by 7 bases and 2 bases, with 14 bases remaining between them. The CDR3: CASTGPDRNYGYTF. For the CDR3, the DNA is TGTGCCAGCACCGGACCCGACAGGAACTATGGCTACACCTTC.

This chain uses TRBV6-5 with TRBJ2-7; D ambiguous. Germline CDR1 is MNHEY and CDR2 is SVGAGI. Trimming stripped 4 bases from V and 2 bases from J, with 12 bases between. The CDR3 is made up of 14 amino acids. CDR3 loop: CASSSDIYPYEQYF. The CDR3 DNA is TGTGCCAGCAGTTCAGACATCTACCCCTACGAGCAGTACTTC.

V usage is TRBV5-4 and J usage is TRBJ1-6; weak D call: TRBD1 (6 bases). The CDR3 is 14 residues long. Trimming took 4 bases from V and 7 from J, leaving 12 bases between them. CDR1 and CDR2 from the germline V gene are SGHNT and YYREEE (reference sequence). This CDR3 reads CASSVDQGNSPLHF. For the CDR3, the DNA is TGTGCCAGCAGCGTAGATCAGGGGAATTCACCCCTCCACTTT.

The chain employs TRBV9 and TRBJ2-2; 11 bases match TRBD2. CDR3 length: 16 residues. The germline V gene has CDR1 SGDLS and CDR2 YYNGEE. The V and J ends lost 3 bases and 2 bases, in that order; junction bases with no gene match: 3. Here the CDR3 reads CASSATSGGNTGELFF. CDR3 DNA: TGTGCCAGCAGCGCAACTAGCGGGGGCAACACCGGGGAGCTGTTTTTT.

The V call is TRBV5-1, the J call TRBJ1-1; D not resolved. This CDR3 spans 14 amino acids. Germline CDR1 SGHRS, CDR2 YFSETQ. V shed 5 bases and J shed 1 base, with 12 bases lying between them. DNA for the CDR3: TGCGCCAGCAGAATAGGCGGGAGGAACACTGAAGCTTTCTTT. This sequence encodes CASRIGGRNTEAFF.

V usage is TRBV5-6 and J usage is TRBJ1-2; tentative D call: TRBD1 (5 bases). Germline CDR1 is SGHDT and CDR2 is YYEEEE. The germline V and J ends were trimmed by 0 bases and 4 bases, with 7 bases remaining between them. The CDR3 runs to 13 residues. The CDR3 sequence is CASSLGDFYGYTF. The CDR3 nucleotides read TGTGCCAGCAGCTTGGGGGACTTCTATGGCTACACCTTC.

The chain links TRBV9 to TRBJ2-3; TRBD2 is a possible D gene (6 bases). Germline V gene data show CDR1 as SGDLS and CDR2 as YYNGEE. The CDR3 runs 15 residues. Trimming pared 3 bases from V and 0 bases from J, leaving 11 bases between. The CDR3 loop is CASSEGTESTDTQYF. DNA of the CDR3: TGTGCCAGCAGCGAGGGGACTGAGAGCACAGATACGCAGTATTTT.

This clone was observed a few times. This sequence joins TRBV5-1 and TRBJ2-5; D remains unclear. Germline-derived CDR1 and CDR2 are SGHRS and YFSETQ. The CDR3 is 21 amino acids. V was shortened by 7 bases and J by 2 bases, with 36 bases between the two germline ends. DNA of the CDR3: TGCGCCAGCTCGTCCGGTTTCACCACCTCAAAACAGTACAGCCTTCAAGAGACCCAGTACTTC. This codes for CASSSGFTTSKQYSLQETQYF.

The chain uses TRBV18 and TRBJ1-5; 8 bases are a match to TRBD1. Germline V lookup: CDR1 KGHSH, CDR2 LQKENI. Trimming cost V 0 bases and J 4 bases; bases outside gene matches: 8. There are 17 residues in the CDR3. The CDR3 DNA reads TGTGCCAGCTCACCACCGGGGACCGGGACAGGTAATCAGCCCCAGCATTTT. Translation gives CASSPPGTGTGNQPQHF.

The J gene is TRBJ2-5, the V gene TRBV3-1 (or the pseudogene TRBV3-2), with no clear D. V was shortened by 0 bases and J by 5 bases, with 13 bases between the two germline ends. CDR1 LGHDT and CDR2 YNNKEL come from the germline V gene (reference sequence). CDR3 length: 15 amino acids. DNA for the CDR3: TGTGCCAGCAGCCAAGATCAGCGCTCCCGTGAGACCCAGTACTTC. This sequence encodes CASSQDQRSRETQYF.

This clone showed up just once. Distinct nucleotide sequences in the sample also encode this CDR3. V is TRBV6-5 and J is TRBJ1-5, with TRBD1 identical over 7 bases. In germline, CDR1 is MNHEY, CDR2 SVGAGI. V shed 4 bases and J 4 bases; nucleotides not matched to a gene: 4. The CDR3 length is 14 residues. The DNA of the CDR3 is TGTGCCAGCAGTTCCTACAGGGGAAATCAGCCCCAGCATTTT. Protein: CASSSYRGNQPQHF.

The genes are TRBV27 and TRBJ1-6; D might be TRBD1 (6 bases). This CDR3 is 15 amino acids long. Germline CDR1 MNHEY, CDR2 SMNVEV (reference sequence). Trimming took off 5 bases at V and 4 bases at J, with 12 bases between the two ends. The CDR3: CASSGDITYNSPLHF. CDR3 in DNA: TGTGCCAGCAGTGGGGACATAACTTATAATTCACCCCTCCACTTT.

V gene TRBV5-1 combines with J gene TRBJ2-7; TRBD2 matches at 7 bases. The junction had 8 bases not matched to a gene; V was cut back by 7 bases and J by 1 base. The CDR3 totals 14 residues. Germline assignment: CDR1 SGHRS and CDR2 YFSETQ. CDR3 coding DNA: TGCGCCAGCTCCTACCTAGCGGATTCCTACGAGCAGTACTTC. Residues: CASSYLADSYEQYF.

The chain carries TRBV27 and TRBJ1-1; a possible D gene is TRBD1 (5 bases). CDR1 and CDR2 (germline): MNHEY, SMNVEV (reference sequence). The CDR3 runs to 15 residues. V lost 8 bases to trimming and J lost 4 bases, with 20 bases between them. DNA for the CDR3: TGTGCCAGCCTTCCGGGACTCCCAAGGGGCACTGAAGCTTTCTTT. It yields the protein CASLPGLPRGTEAFF.

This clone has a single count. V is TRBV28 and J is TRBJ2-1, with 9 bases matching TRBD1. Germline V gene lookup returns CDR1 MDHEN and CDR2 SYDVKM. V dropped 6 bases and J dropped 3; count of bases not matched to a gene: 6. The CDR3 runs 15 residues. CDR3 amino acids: CASSQGTGSYNEQFF. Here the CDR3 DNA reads TGTGCCAGCAGCCAGGGGACAGGGAGCTACAATGAGCAGTTCTTC.

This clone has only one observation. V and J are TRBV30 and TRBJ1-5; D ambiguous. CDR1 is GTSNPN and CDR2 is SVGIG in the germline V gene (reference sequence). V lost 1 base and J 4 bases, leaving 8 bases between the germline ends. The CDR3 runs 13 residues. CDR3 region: CAWSGSRNQPQHF. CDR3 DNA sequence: TGTGCCTGGAGTGGGTCCCGGAATCAGCCCCAGCATTTT.

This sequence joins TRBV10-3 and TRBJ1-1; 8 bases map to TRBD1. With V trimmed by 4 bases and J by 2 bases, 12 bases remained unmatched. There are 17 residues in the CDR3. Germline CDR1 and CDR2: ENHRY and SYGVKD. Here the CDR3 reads CAISGAGGKTRNTEAFF. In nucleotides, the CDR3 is TGTGCCATCAGTGGGGCAGGGGGCAAAACCCGAAACACTGAAGCTTTCTTT.

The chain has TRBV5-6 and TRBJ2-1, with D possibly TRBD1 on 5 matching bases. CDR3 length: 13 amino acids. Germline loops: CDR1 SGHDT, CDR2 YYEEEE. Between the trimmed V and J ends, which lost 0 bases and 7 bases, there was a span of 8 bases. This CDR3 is CASSLARVNEQFF. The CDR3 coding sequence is TGTGCCAGCAGCTTGGCCAGGGTAAATGAGCAGTTCTTC.

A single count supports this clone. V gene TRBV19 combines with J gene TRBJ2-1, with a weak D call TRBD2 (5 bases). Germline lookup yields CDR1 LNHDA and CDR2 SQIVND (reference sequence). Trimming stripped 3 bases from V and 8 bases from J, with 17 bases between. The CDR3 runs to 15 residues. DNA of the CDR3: TGTGCCAGTAGTATGGGTCTACCCGTGAGGGATGAGCAGTTCTTC. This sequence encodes CASSMGLPVRDEQFF.

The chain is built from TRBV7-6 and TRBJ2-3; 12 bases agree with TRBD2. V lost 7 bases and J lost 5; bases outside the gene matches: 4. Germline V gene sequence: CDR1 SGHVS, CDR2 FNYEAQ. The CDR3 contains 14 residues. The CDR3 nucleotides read TGTGCCAGCACCACACTAGCGGGGGGAGATACGCAGTATTTT. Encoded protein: CASTTLAGGDTQYF.

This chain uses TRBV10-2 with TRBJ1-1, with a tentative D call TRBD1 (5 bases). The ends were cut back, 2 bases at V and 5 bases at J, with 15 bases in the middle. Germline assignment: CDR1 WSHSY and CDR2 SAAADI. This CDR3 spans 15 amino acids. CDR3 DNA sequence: TGCGCCAGCAGTGAGAGGGAGGGAAGGGGAACTGAAGCTTTCTTT. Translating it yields CASSEREGRGTEAFF.

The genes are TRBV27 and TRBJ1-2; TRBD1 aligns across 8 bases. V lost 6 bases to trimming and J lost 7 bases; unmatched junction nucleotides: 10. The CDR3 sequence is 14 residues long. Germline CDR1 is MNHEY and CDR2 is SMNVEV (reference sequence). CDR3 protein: CASSKQGVKVGYTF. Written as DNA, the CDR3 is TGTGCCAGCAGCAAACAGGGGGTAAAGGTTGGCTACACCTTC.

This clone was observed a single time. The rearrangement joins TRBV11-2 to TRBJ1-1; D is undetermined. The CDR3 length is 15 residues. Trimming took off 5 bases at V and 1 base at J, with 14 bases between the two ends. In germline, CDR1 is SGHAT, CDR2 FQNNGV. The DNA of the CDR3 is TGTGCCAGCAGCGCTCACAGACGACAGAACACTGAAGCTTTCTTT. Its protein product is CASSAHRRQNTEAFF.